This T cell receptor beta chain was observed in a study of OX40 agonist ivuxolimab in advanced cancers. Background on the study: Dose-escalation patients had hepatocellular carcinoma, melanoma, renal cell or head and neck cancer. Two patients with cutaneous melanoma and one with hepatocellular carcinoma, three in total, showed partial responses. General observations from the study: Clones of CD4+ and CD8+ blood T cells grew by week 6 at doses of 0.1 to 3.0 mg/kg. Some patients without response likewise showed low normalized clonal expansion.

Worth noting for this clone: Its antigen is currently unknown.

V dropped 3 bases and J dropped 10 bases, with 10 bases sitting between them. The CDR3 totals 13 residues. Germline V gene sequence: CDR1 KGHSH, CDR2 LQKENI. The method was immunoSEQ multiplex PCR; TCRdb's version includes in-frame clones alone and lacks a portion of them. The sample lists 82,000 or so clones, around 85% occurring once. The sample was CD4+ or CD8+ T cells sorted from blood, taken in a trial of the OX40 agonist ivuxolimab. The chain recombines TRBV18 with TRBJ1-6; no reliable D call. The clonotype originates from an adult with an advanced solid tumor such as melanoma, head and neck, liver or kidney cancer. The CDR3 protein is CASSPYKESPLHF. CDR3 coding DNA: TGTGCCAGCTCACCCTATAAAGAGTCACCCCTCCACTTT.